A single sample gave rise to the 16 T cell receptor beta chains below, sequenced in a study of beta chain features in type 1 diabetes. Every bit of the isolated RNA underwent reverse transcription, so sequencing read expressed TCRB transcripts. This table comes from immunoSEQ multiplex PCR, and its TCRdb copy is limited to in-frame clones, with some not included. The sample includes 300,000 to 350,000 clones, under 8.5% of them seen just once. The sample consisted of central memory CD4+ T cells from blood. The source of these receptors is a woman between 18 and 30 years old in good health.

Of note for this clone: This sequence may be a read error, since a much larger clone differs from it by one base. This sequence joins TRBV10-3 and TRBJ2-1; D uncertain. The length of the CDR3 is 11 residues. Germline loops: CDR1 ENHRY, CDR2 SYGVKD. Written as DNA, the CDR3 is TGTGCCAGCAGTGGATACAATGAGCAGTTCTTC. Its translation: CASSGYNEQFF.

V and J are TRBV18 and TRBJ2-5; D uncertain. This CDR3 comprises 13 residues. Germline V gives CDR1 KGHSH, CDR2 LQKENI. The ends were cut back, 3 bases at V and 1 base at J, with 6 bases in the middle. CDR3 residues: CASSPDIQETQYF. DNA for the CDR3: TGTGCCAGCTCACCTGACATCCAAGAGACCCAGTACTTC.

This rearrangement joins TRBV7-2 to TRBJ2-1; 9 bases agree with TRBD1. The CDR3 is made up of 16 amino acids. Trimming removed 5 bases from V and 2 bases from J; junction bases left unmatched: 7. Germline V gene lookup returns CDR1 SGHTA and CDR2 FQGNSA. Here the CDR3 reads CASSRRQGGTYNEQFF. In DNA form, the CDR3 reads TGTGCCAGCAGCCGACGACAGGGGGGGACCTACAATGAGCAGTTCTTC.

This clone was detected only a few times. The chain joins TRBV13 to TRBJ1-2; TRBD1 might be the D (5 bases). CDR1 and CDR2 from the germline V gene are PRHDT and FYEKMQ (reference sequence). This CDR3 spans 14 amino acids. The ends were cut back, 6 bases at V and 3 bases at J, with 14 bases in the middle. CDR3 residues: CASSEQATYYGYTF. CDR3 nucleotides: TGTGCCAGCAGTGAACAGGCAACCTACTATGGCTACACCTTC.

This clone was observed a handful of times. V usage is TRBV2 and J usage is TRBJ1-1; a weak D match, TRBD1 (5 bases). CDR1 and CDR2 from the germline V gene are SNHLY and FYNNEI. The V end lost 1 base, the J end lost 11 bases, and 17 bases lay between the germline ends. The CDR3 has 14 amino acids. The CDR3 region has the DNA TGTGCCAGCAGTGAAGAGGCAAGACTTTGGGGGGCTTTCTTT. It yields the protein CASSEEARLWGAFF.

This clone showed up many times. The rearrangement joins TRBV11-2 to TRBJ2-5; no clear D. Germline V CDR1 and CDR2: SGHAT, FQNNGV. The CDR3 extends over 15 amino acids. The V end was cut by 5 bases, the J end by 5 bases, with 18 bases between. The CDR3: CASSPQRGLGETQYF. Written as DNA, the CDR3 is TGTGCCAGCAGCCCTCAGCGCGGCCTCGGGGAGACCCAGTACTTC.

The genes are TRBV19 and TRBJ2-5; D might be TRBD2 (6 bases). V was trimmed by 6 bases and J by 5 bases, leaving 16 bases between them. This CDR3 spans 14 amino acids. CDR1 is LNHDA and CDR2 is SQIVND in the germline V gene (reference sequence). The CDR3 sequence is CASRWTGVSETQYF. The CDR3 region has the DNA TGTGCCAGTAGGTGGACGGGAGTAAGCGAGACCCAGTACTTC.

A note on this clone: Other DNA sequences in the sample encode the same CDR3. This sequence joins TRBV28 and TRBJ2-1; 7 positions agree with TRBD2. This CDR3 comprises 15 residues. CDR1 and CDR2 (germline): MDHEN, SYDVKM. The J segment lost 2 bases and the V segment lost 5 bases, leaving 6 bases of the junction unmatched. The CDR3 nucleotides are TGTGCCAGCAGTCTCGGCGGGGGTACCTACAATGAGCAGTTCTTC. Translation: CASSLGGGTYNEQFF.

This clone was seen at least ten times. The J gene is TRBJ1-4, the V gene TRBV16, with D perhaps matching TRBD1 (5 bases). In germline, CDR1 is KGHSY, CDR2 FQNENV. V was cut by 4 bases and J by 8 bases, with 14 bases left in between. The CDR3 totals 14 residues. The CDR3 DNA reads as TGTGCCAGCAGCCTACGCAGGGTCGAGGAAAAACTGTTTTTT. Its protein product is CASSLRRVEEKLFF.

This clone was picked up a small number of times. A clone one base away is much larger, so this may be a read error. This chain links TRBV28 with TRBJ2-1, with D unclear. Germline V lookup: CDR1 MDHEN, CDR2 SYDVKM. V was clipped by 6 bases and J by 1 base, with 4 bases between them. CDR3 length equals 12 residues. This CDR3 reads CASSTSYNEQFF. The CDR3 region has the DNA TGTGCCAGCAGCACTTCCTACAATGAGCAGTTCTTC.

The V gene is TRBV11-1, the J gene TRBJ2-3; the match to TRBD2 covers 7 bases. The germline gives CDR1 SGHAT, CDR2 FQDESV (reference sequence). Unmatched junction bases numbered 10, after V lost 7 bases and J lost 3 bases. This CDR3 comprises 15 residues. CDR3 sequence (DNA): TGTGCCAGCACCCCAACTAGCGAGGATACAGATACGCAGTATTTT. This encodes CASTPTSEDTDTQYF.

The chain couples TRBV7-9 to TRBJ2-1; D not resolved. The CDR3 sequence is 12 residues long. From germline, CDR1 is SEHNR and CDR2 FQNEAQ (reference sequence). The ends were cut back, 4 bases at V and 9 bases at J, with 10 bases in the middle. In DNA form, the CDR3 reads TGTGCCAGCAGCTCCTCGTTGGGTGAGCAGTTCTTC. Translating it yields CASSSSLGEQFF.

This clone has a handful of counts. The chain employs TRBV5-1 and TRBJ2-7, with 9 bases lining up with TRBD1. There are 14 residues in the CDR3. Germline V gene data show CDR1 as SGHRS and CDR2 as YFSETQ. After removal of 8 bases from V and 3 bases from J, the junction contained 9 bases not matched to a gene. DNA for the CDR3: TGCGCCAGTTCCACAGGGGGCCCCCTCTACGAGCAGTACTTC. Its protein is CASSTGGPLYEQYF.

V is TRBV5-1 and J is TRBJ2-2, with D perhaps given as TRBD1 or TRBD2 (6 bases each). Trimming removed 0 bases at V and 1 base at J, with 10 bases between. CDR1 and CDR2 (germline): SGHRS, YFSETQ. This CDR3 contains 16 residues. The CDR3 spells CASSLVRGLNTGELFF. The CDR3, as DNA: TGCGCCAGCAGCTTGGTCCGGGGGCTGAACACCGGGGAGCTGTTTTTT.

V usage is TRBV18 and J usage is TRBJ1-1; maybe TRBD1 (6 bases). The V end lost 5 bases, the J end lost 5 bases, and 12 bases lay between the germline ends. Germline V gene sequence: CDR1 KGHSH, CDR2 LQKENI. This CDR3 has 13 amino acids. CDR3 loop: CASSSNRDTEAFF. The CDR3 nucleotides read TGTGCCAGCTCATCAAACAGGGATACTGAAGCTTTCTTT.

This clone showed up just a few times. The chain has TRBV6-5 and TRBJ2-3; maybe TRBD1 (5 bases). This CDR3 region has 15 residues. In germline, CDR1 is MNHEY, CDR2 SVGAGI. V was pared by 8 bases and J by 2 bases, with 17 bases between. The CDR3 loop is CASRHGDRNTDTQYF. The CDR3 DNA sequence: TGTGCCAGCCGTCATGGAGACAGAAACACAGATACGCAGTATTTT.